The 19 T cell receptor beta chains below all came from one sample that was sequenced in a study of blood T cell repertoires in COVID-19. Assay used: immunoSEQ multiplex PCR; TCRdb lists only in-frame clones, some missing. Found here are roughly 300,000 clones, 75% to 90% of them singletons; the top ten hold roughly 2.5%. What was sequenced was PBMCs or T cells enriched from blood (not recorded which). The receptor set was obtained from a woman in her fifties or sixties who had recovered from COVID-19.

The chain recombines TRBV6-5 with TRBJ1-2, with D possibly matching TRBD1 (6 bases). Germline V gene lookup returns CDR1 MNHEY and CDR2 SVGAGI. V lost 8 bases and J lost 2, with 12 bases in between. This CDR3 has 13 amino acids. Here the CDR3 DNA reads TGTGCCAGCTGTATTAGGGGGAACTATGGCTACACCTTC. Its translation is CASCIRGNYGYTF.

V gene TRBV18 combines with J gene TRBJ2-2; D is ambiguous. CDR3 length: 13 amino acids. Trimming took off 0 bases at V and 4 bases at J, with 3 bases between the two ends. Germline V gene data show CDR1 as KGHSH and CDR2 as LQKENI. The CDR3 protein is CASSPPATGELFF. The CDR3 region has the DNA TGTGCCAGCTCACCACCGGCCACCGGGGAGCTGTTTTTT.

The chain combines TRBV4-2 with TRBJ1-6; 7 bases fit TRBD1. V shed 0 bases and J 10 bases; nucleotides not matched to a gene: 6. This CDR3 comprises 15 residues. The germline CDR1 and CDR2 sequences are LGHNA and YNFKEQ. The CDR3 reads CASSQDRQGDSPLHF. The DNA of the CDR3 is TGTGCCAGCAGCCAAGACCGACAGGGCGACTCACCCCTCCACTTT.

The chain has TRBV19 and TRBJ1-1; D is perhaps TRBD1 (5 bases). Per germline, CDR1 LNHDA and CDR2 SQIVND (reference sequence). Trimming stripped 3 bases from V and 4 bases from J, with 12 bases between. This CDR3 has 14 residues. This CDR3 is CASSINARGTEAFF. The CDR3 DNA reads TGTGCCAGTAGTATTAACGCAAGGGGCACTGAAGCTTTCTTT. Full variable domain (remainder filled in from reference TRBV19 and TRBJ1-1): DGGITQSPKYLFRKEGQNVTLSCEQNLNHDAMYWYRQDPGQGLRLIYYSQIVNDFQKGDIAEGYSVSREKKESFPLTVTSAQKNPTAFYLCASSINARGTEAFFGQGTRLTVV.

The table lists this clone with a few counts. The chain recombines TRBV7-8 with TRBJ1-5; no clear D. Trimming took 5 bases from V and 2 from J, leaving 13 bases between them. The germline CDR1 and CDR2 sequences are SGHVS and FQNEAQ. The length of the CDR3 is 15 residues. The CDR3, as DNA: TGTGCCAGCAGCAGTAGCGTGTCAGGCAATCAGCCCCAGCATTTT. This translates into CASSSSVSGNQPQHF.

This chain connects TRBV12-3 or TRBV12-4 to TRBJ1-4, with D hard to call. Trimming cost V 6 bases and J 7 bases, with 12 bases left between them. The CDR3 sequence is 13 residues long. CDR3 region: CASSADSGEKLFF. The CDR3 region has the DNA TGTGCCAGCAGCGCCGATAGCGGTGAAAAACTGTTTTTT.

This clone was seen just once. This rearrangement joins TRBV27 to TRBJ2-3; TRBD2 might be the D (6 bases). Trimming removed 0 bases at V and 3 bases at J, with 19 bases between. CDR1 MNHEY and CDR2 SMNVEV come from the germline V gene (reference sequence). The CDR3 totals 18 residues. DNA for the CDR3: TGTGCCAGCAGTTTATCCCGCATAGCGGTGGTGGGTACAGATACGCAGTATTTT. Translated, it gives CASSLSRIAVVGTDTQYF.

The chain employs TRBV6-6 and TRBJ2-7; 15 bases are shared with TRBD2. The ends lost 8 bases at V and 6 bases at J; junction bases unmatched: 5. The CDR3 is made up of 14 amino acids. Germline CDR1 is MNHNY and CDR2 is SVGAGI (reference sequence). The chain's CDR3 is CASGTSGRNGEQYF. CDR3 nucleotide sequence: TGTGCCAGCGGGACTAGCGGGAGGAACGGCGAGCAGTACTTC.

This clone has just one count. This chain connects TRBV7-2 to TRBJ2-5; D unclear. Germline V gives CDR1 SGHTA, CDR2 FQGNSA. CDR3 length equals 13 residues. Trimming took 5 bases from V and 4 from J, leaving 11 bases between them. The CDR3 loop reads CASSPLGLETQYF. In DNA form, the CDR3 reads TGTGCCAGCAGCCCTCTCGGGTTAGAGACCCAGTACTTC.

The chain recombines TRBV5-4 with TRBJ2-1; 14 nucleotides line up with TRBD2. The CDR3 has 20 residues. Germline trimming cut 0 bases from V and 0 bases from J; bases unmatched to any gene: 8. The germline CDR1 and CDR2 sequences are SGHNT and YYREEE (reference sequence). CDR3 in DNA: TGTGCCAGCAGCTTGGGACGTGTGGGACTAGCGGGAGACTCCTACAATGAGCAGTTCTTC. Protein sequence: CASSLGRVGLAGDSYNEQFF.

The chain employs TRBV30 and TRBJ1-4; 8 bases line up with TRBD1. Trimming took 2 bases from V and 7 from J; bases not matched to a gene: 3. This CDR3 is built from 13 residues. Germline V gives CDR1 GTSNPN, CDR2 SVGIG (reference sequence). CDR3 nucleotides: TGTGCCTGGAGTTTTGGGACAGGTGAAAAACTGTTTTTT. Translated, it gives CAWSFGTGEKLFF.

The chain is built from TRBV13 and TRBJ2-2; D call uncertain. CDR1 PRHDT and CDR2 FYEKMQ come from the germline V gene (reference sequence). V gave up 1 base and J gave up 8 bases, with 2 bases separating them. This CDR3 is built from 11 residues. In nucleotides, the CDR3 is TGTGCCAGCAGCTTAGTAGGGGAGCTGTTTTTT. Its protein product is CASSLVGELFF.

The sample holds a few counts of this clone. The chain combines TRBV20-1 with TRBJ1-1; D remains ambiguous. Germline values: CDR1 DFQATT, CDR2 SNEGSKA (reference sequence). There are 11 residues in the CDR3. Trimming took off 3 bases at V and 3 bases at J, with 5 bases between the two ends. The CDR3 nucleotides read TGCAGTGCTAGGGAGGACACTGAAGCTTTCTTT. Encoded protein: CSAREDTEAFF.

This clone was picked up one time. This chain joins TRBV5-4 and TRBJ1-6, with no clear D. The CDR3 length is 15 residues. The germline gives CDR1 SGHNT, CDR2 YYREEE (reference sequence). V gave up 5 bases and J gave up 0 bases, with 9 bases separating them. This chain's CDR3 is CASRSLSSYNSPLHF. CDR3 coding DNA: TGTGCCAGCAGATCGCTGAGCTCCTATAATTCACCCCTCCACTTT.

The V call is TRBV2, the J call TRBJ1-3, with TRBD1 matching over 10 bases. Germline-derived CDR1 and CDR2 are SNHLY and FYNNEI. The CDR3 has 16 residues. J was trimmed by 7 bases and V by 5 bases; bases with no gene match: 11. The CDR3 spells CASSYPAGQGVNTIYF. CDR3 in DNA: TGTGCCAGCAGTTATCCCGCCGGACAGGGGGTCAACACCATATATTTT.

This chain uses TRBV19 with TRBJ1-1; possible D gene TRBD1, 5 bases. The CDR3 is 16 amino acids. Germline CDR1 and CDR2: LNHDA and SQIVND (reference sequence). Trimming removed 0 bases at V and 8 bases at J, with 19 bases between. The CDR3 protein is CASSIDDGGGRAEAFF. CDR3 sequence (DNA): TGTGCCAGTAGTATAGATGATGGGGGAGGTAGAGCCGAAGCTTTCTTT.

The chain is built from TRBV3-1 (or the pseudogene TRBV3-2) and TRBJ1-1, with unresolved D. With 3 bases removed from V and 8 bases from J, the gap between germline ends came to 13 bases. This CDR3 has 13 residues. CDR1 and CDR2 (germline): LGHDT, YNNKEL (reference sequence). The CDR3 DNA sequence: TGTGCCAGCAGCCACGCCCGAGGAGGGGAAGCTTTCTTT. It yields the protein CASSHARGGEAFF.

The chain links TRBV30 to TRBJ2-7; 9 nucleotides match TRBD1. Per the germline V gene, CDR1 is GTSNPN and CDR2 is SVGIG (reference sequence). Trimming took 5 bases from V and 3 from J; bases not matched to a gene: 8. The CDR3 runs to 14 residues. CDR3 sequence: CAWSTGGVYYEQYF. The CDR3 nucleotides read TGTGCCTGGTCGACAGGGGGAGTCTACTACGAGCAGTACTTC. Based on the CDR3 plus reference TRBV30 and TRBJ2-7, the full variable domain is SQTIHQWPATLVQPVGSPLSLECTVEGTSNPNLYWYRQAAGRGLQLLFYSVGIGQISSEVPQNLSASRPQDRQFILSSKKLLLSDSGFYLCAWSTGGVYYEQYFGPGTRLTVT.

This clone was seen just once. The gene calls are TRBV30 and TRBJ1-5; 8 nucleotides agree with TRBD1. The CDR3 length is 13 residues. Germline lookup yields CDR1 GTSNPN and CDR2 SVGIG (reference sequence). V trimming: 5 bases; J trimming: 4 bases; junction bases outside the gene matches: 4. This chain's CDR3 is CAWADRGNQPQHF. CDR3 coding DNA: TGTGCCTGGGCCGACAGGGGAAATCAGCCCCAGCATTTT.